What follows is one T cell receptor (beta chain) and its context. The CDR3 loop spans 16 amino acids. Germline V lookup: CDR1 LGHDT, CDR2 YNNKEL (reference sequence). Unmatched junction bases numbered 10, after V lost 1 base and J lost 7 bases. This entry comes from a study of blood T cell repertoires in COVID-19. About the research overall: From T cells, B-cell-depleted T cells, or PBMCs came the material, which was cDNA or gDNA.

As handled by the study authors: Amplified reference gene primers provided the basis for estimating nucleated cell counts. The data were produced by immunoSEQ multiplex PCR, yet TCRdb's version contains in-frame clones alone and is incomplete. That table is the source of V, J and clone size, and D and trimming were worked out from the DNA. The top ten clones hold 0.7% to 0.9% of a sample with 250,000 to 350,000 clones, about 89% of them seen once. The TCR originated in a man aged 30 to 45 with acute or convalescent COVID-19. The rearrangement uses TRBV3-1 (or the pseudogene TRBV3-2) and TRBJ2-3; 8 bases line up with TRBD1. Sample: peripheral blood. The CDR3 loop is CASSQGPGQAGHTQYF. CDR3 DNA sequence: TGTGCCAGCAGCCAAGGACCGGGACAGGCGGGACATACGCAGTATTTT.